The clone carrying this T cell receptor beta chain is a singleton in its sample. The antigen is not known. The entry originates in a study of OX40 agonist ivuxolimab in advanced cancers. Study at large: An agonistic anti-OX40 (CD134) antibody, ivuxolimab, was used to treat the patients.

Blood was sampled at baseline, cycle 4 day 1, and cycle 7 day 1. Sequencing was performed with immunoSEQ multiplex PCR; in TCRdb, only in-frame clones are kept and a portion is missing. Of over 50,000 clones listed, approximately 83% were seen once; the top ten hold roughly 13%. The CDR3 runs to 14 residues. Trimming took off 3 bases at V and 4 bases at J, with 12 bases between the two ends. The germline gives CDR1 MNHEY, CDR2 SVGAGI. Whole-study findings and limits: Certain nonresponders additionally had low normalized T-cell clonal expansion.

The chain employs TRBV6-5 and TRBJ1-1, with D perhaps matching TRBD1 (5 bases). This clonotype was sampled from an adult with an advanced solid tumor such as melanoma, head and neck, liver or kidney cancer. The material was CD4+ or CD8+ T cells sorted from blood, obtained in a trial of the OX40 agonist ivuxolimab. CDR3 protein: CASSYYQGSTEAFF. Written as DNA, the CDR3 is TGTGCCAGCAGTTATTATCAGGGATCCACTGAAGCTTTCTTT.